This T cell receptor beta chain was recovered during a study of T cell responses to AZD1222 COVID-19 vaccine. Concerning this clone itself: No antigen is known for it.

Overall study results and limits: At study baseline, merely five or six AZD1222 recipients were seropositive.

Assay used: immunoSEQ multiplex PCR; TCRdb lists only in-frame clones, some missing. The table shows over 150,000 clones, with about 85% occurring only once. Between the trimmed V and J ends, which lost 4 bases and 2 bases, there was a span of 14 bases. Per the germline V gene, CDR1 is LGHDT and CDR2 is YNNKEL (reference sequence). The CDR3 has 15 amino acids. This rearrangement joins TRBV3-1 (or the pseudogene TRBV3-2) to TRBJ1-2; TRBD1 might be the D (6 bases). The sequence derives from an adult in good health. The sample consisted of peripheral blood, taken on day 0 of AZD1222 vaccination. The CDR3 here is CASSRGTSLNYGYTF. The CDR3 DNA reads as TGTGCCAGCAGCCGAGGGACATCCTTGAACTATGGCTACACCTTC.